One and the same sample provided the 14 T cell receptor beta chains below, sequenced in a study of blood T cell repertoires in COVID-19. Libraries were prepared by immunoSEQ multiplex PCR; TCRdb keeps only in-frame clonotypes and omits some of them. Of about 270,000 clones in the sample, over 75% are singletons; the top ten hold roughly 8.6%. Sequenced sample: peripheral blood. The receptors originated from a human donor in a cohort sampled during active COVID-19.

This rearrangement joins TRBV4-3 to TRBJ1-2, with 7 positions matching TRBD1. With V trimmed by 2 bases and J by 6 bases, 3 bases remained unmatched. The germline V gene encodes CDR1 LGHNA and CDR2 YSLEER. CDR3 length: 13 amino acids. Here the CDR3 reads CASSQLGGHGYTF. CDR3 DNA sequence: TGCGCCAGCAGCCAATTAGGGGGCCATGGCTACACCTTC.

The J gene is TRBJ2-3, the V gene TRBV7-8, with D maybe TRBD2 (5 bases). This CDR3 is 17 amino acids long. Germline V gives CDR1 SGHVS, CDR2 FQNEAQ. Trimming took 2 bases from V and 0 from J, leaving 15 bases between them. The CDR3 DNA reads TGTGCCAGCAGCTTATTTTTCCTAGCACAGAGCACAGATACGCAGTATTTT. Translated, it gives CASSLFFLAQSTDTQYF.

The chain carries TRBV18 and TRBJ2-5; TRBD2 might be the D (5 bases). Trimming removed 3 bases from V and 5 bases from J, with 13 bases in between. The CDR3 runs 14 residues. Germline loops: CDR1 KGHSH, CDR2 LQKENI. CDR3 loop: CASSPDSRPETQYF. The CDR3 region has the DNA TGTGCCAGCTCACCGGACTCCCGACCGGAGACCCAGTACTTC.

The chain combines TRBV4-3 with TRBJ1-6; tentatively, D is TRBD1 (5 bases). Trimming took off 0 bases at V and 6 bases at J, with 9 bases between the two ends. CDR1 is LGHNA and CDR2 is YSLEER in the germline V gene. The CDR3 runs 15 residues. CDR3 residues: CASSQDSGSNSPLHF. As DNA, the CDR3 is TGCGCCAGCAGCCAAGACTCAGGGTCTAATTCACCCCTCCACTTT.

CDR3 protein: CASSYAGLADNEQFF. The CDR3 DNA reads TGTGCCAGCAGTTACGCGGGACTAGCGGACAATGAGCAGTTCTTC. The chain couples TRBV6-5 to TRBJ2-1; 11 bases fit TRBD2. CDR3 length: 15 amino acids. Trimming cost V 2 bases and J 5 bases; bases outside gene matches: 2. Germline CDR1 MNHEY, CDR2 SVGAGI.

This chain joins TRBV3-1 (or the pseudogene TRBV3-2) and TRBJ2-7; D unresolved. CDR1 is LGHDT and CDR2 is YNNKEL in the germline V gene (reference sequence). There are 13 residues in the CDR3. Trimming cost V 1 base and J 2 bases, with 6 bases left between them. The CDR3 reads CASSQVPTYEQYF. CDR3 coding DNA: TGTGCCAGCAGCCAAGTCCCCACCTACGAGCAGTACTTC.

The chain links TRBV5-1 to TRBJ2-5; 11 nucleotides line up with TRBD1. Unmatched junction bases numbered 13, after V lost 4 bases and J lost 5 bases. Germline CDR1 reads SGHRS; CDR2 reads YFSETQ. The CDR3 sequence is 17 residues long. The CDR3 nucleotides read TGCGCCAGCAGCGTGGATGCCGGGACAGGGGGTCGGGAGACCCAGTACTTC. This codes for CASSVDAGTGGRETQYF.

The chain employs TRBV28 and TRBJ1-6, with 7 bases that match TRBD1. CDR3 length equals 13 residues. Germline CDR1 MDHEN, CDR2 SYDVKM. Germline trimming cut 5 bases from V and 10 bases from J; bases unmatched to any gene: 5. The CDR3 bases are TGTGCCAGCAGTATAGGGGGCGTCTCACCCCTCCACTTT. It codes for CASSIGGVSPLHF.

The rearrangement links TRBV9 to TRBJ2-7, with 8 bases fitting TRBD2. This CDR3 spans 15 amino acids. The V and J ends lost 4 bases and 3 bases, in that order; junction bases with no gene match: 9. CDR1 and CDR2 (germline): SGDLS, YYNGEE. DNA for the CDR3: TGTGCCAGCAGCTTAGGGGCGGGGGGCAACTACGAGCAGTACTTC. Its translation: CASSLGAGGNYEQYF.

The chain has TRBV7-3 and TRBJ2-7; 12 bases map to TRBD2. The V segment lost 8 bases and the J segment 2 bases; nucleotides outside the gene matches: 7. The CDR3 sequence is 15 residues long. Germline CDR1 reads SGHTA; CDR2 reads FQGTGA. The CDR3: CASQASGRGPYEQYF. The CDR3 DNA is TGTGCCAGCCAGGCTAGCGGGAGGGGCCCCTACGAGCAGTACTTC.

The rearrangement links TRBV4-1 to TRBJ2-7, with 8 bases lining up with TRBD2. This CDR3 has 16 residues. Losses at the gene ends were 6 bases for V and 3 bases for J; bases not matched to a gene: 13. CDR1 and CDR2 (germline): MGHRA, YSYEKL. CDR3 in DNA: TGCGCCAGCAGAAGGTTAGCGGGGTCAGAGGGCTACGAGCAGTACTTC. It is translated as CASRRLAGSEGYEQYF.

The chain's CDR3 is CASSPLWTGNLQYEQYF. The CDR3 DNA reads TGTGCCAGCTCACCACTGTGGACAGGGAACTTACAGTACGAGCAGTACTTC. The V and J genes are TRBV18 and TRBJ2-7; 8 bases fit TRBD1. Germline V CDR1 and CDR2: KGHSH, LQKENI. The junction had 12 bases not matched to a gene; V was cut back by 1 base and J by 4 bases. The CDR3 is 17 amino acids.

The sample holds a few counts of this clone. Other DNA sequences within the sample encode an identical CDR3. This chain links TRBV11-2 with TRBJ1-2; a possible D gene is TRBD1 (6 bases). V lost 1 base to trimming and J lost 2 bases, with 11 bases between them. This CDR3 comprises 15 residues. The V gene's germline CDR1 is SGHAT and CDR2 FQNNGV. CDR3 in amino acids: CASSLGRGPNYGYTF. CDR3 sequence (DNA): TGTGCCAGCAGCTTAGGGCGGGGGCCCAACTATGGCTACACCTTC.

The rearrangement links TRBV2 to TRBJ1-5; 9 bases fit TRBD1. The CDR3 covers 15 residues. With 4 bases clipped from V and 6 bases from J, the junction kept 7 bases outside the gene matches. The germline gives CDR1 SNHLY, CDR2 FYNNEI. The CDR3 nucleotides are TGTGCCAGCAGTGTCACAGGGGGCTATGTTCAGCCCCAGCATTTT. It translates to CASSVTGGYVQPQHF. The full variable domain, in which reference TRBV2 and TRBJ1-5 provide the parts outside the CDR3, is EPEVTQTPSHQVTQMGQEVILRCVPISNHLYFYWYRQILGQKVEFLVSFYNNEISEKSEIFDDQFSVERPDGSNFTLKIRSTKLEDSAMYFCASSVTGGYVQPQHFGDGTRLSIL.